Following are 29 T cell receptor beta chains from one sample sequenced in a study of CD4 T cells in relation to SARS-CoV-2 and coronaviruses. Clones were read by immunoSEQ multiplex PCR, and TCRdb kept only the in-frame ones, dropping some. The sample holds 35,000 to 40,000 clones, 70% to 90% seen once. The material sequenced was memory CD4+ T cells from PBMCs. The receptors derive from an adult with COVID-19.

The chain couples TRBV19 to TRBJ1-2; no firm D call. The CDR3 has 13 residues. Trimming stripped 6 bases from V and 2 bases from J, with 10 bases between. Germline values: CDR1 LNHDA, CDR2 SQIVND (reference sequence). CDR3 sequence (DNA): TGTGCCAGTAGGGACTCTTTAAACTATGGCTACACCTTC. Its translation is CASRDSLNYGYTF.

This chain connects TRBV19 to TRBJ2-4, with 7 bases lining up with TRBD2. In germline, CDR1 is LNHDA, CDR2 SQIVND (reference sequence). This CDR3 has 14 amino acids. Trimming cost V 5 bases and J 7 bases; bases outside gene matches: 8. The CDR3 sequence: CASSRREGQNIQYF. CDR3 nucleotide sequence: TGTGCCAGTAGTCGGAGGGAGGGCCAGAACATTCAGTACTTC. The whole variable domain, filled in from reference TRBV19 and TRBJ2-4, reads DGGITQSPKYLFRKEGQNVTLSCEQNLNHDAMYWYRQDPGQGLRLIYYSQIVNDFQKGDIAEGYSVSREKKESFPLTVTSAQKNPTAFYLCASSRREGQNIQYFGAGTRLSVL.

This rearrangement joins TRBV28 to TRBJ2-7, with 15 bases matching TRBD2. Unmatched junction bases numbered 12, after V lost 6 bases and J lost 9 bases. Germline V gene data show CDR1 as MDHEN and CDR2 as SYDVKM. CDR3 length equals 16 residues. The CDR3: CASSTIRTSGRAGQYF. The CDR3 DNA sequence: TGTGCCAGCAGCACTATCCGGACTAGCGGGAGGGCCGGGCAGTACTTC.

This rearrangement joins TRBV11-3 to TRBJ2-2; D unclear. Looked up from germline, CDR1 is SGHNT and CDR2 is YENEEA. The CDR3 totals 15 residues. Trimming cost V 1 base and J 1 base, with 7 bases left between them. The CDR3 DNA is TGTGCCAGCAGCTTAGGGGAAGGGAACACCGGGGAGCTGTTTTTT. Its translation is CASSLGEGNTGELFF.

The V and J genes are TRBV6-1 and TRBJ2-5; D gene uncertain. V dropped 2 bases and J dropped 5 bases, with 9 bases sitting between them. Germline V gene lookup returns CDR1 MNHNS and CDR2 SASEGT. This CDR3 comprises 13 residues. CDR3 DNA sequence: TGTGCCAGCAGTGAAAACTGGTGGGAGACCCAGTACTTC. This sequence encodes CASSENWWETQYF.

The rearrangement uses TRBV2 and TRBJ2-7; D not certain. The CDR3 covers 14 residues. Germline assignment: CDR1 SNHLY and CDR2 FYNNEI. Trimming pared 2 bases from V and 1 base from J, leaving 9 bases between. The CDR3 bases are TGTGCCAGCAGTGAAATCGGCCTATCCTACGAGCAGTACTTC. Its translation is CASSEIGLSYEQYF.

The chain joins TRBV9 to TRBJ1-6, with 9 bases aligning to TRBD1. The germline V gene encodes CDR1 SGDLS and CDR2 YYNGEE. The CDR3 has 15 amino acids. Trimming took 4 bases from V and 6 from J; bases not matched to a gene: 5. As DNA, the CDR3 is TGTGCCAGCAGCCCTCGACAGGGGGGTAATTCACCCCTCCACTTT. Its translation is CASSPRQGGNSPLHF.

This clone occurred a few times. The V gene is TRBV20-1, the J gene TRBJ2-7; D uncertain. There are 11 residues in the CDR3. The V and J ends lost 3 bases and 5 bases respectively, with 8 bases between them. Germline CDR1 reads DFQATT; CDR2 reads SNEGSKA (reference sequence). The CDR3 DNA sequence: TGCAGTGCTAGTTCGTGGGACGAGCAGTACTTC. Protein sequence: CSASSWDEQYF.

The chain has TRBV7-3 and TRBJ2-3, with 9 nucleotides matching TRBD2. In germline, CDR1 is SGHTA, CDR2 FQGTGA. V lost 1 base, J lost 3 bases, and 14 bases stayed unmatched. The CDR3 is made up of 19 amino acids. The CDR3 DNA follows: TGTGCCAGCAGCTTAAAGCCCACTTCCGCGGCGGGGGGGACAGATACGCAGTATTTT. This codes for CASSLKPTSAAGGTDTQYF.

This clone appeared once. The rearrangement joins TRBV6-5 to TRBJ2-5; a weak D match, TRBD2 (5 bases). CDR3 length: 13 amino acids. Between the trimmed V and J ends, which lost 2 bases and 5 bases, there was a span of 9 bases. Germline V gene sequence: CDR1 MNHEY, CDR2 SVGAGI. CDR3 loop: CASSYHPGETQYF. CDR3 coding DNA: TGTGCCAGCAGTTACCACCCGGGGGAGACCCAGTACTTC.

The chain is built from TRBV5-1 and TRBJ1-1; D may be TRBD1 (6 bases). The V end was cut by 5 bases, the J end by 7 bases, with 18 bases between. This CDR3 is built from 14 residues. The V gene's germline CDR1 is SGHRS and CDR2 YFSETQ. Here the CDR3 reads CASRDPQGSSEAFF. CDR3 DNA: TGCGCCAGCAGAGACCCACAGGGTTCTAGTGAAGCTTTCTTT. Complete variable domain (other parts from reference TRBV5-1 and TRBJ1-1): KAGVTQTPRYLIKTRGQQVTLSCSPISGHRSVSWYQQTPGQGLQFLFEYFSETQRNKGNFPGRFSGRQFSNSRSEMNVSTLELGDSALYLCASRDPQGSSEAFFGQGTRLTVV.

J is TRBJ2-3 and V is TRBV2, with TRBD1 matching over 8 bases. The CDR3 consists of 14 residues. CDR1 and CDR2 from the germline V gene are SNHLY and FYNNEI. V shed 7 bases, J shed 8 bases, and the junction held 11 bases outside the gene matches. This chain's CDR3 is CASISDRESGTQYF. The CDR3 DNA follows: TGTGCCAGCATATCGGACAGGGAGAGCGGTACGCAGTATTTT.

The CDR3 here is CAWSVSQGAREKLFF. CDR3 bases: TGTGCCTGGAGTGTGTCACAGGGGGCCCGGGAAAAACTGTTTTTT. The chain joins TRBV30 to TRBJ1-4, with 9 nucleotides matching TRBD1. Germline CDR1 and CDR2: GTSNPN and SVGIG (reference sequence). The CDR3 contains 15 residues. The V and J ends lost 0 bases and 8 bases, in that order; junction bases with no gene match: 7.

DNA for the CDR3: TGTGCCAGCTCACCTCGGGGAAATACGCAGTATTTT. Translating gives CASSPRGNTQYF. This chain links TRBV18 with TRBJ2-3, with D possibly TRBD2 on 5 matching bases. Germline CDR1 KGHSH, CDR2 LQKENI. The V and J ends lost 3 bases and 7 bases respectively, with 8 bases between them. This CDR3 is 12 amino acids long.

V and J are TRBV2 and TRBJ2-7; D might be TRBD1 or TRBD2, each matching 5 bases. The CDR3 is 15 residues long. CDR1 is SNHLY and CDR2 is FYNNEI in the germline V gene. V was trimmed by 3 bases and J by 2 bases, leaving 14 bases between them. DNA for the CDR3: TGTGCCAGCAGTGACTACGGGGACCGAGCCTACGAGCAGTACTTC. Protein: CASSDYGDRAYEQYF.

This clone was picked up one time. The chain is built from TRBV6-2 or TRBV6-3 and TRBJ2-5; 11 nucleotides agree with TRBD2. This CDR3 comprises 18 residues. Germline V CDR1 and CDR2: MNHEY, SVGEGT. J lost 1 base, V lost 2 bases, and 9 bases had no gene match. The CDR3 is CASSYSMLAGGTQETQYF. The CDR3 DNA follows: TGTGCCAGCAGTTACAGTATGCTAGCGGGAGGAACCCAAGAGACCCAGTACTTC.

This clone was counted only a few times. V usage is TRBV30 and J usage is TRBJ1-6; D gene uncertain. This CDR3 has 14 residues. Germline V gene lookup returns CDR1 GTSNPN and CDR2 SVGIG (reference sequence). With 0 bases removed from V and 8 bases from J, the gap between germline ends came to 11 bases. This CDR3 reads CAWSVRGPYSPLHF. The CDR3 bases are TGTGCCTGGAGTGTCAGAGGGCCGTATTCACCCCTCCACTTT. Using reference TRBV30 and TRBJ1-6 for the parts outside the CDR3, the full variable domain is SQTIHQWPATLVQPVGSPLSLECTVEGTSNPNLYWYRQAAGRGLQLLFYSVGIGQISSEVPQNLSASRPQDRQFILSSKKLLLSDSGFYLCAWSVRGPYSPLHFGNGTRLTVT.

The rearrangement uses TRBV2 and TRBJ2-2; D remains unclear. The CDR3 totals 16 residues. V lost 4 bases and J lost 0, with 12 bases in between. From germline, CDR1 is SNHLY and CDR2 FYNNEI. The CDR3 sequence is CASSAESAPNTGELFF. The CDR3 nucleotides are TGTGCCAGCAGTGCCGAAAGCGCCCCGAACACCGGGGAGCTGTTTTTT.

This sequence joins TRBV3-1 (or the pseudogene TRBV3-2) and TRBJ2-1; D not certain. This CDR3 region has 14 residues. In germline, CDR1 is LGHDT, CDR2 YNNKEL (reference sequence). V lost 0 bases, J lost 4 bases, and 7 bases lay in between. CDR3 residues: CASSQDVHYNEQFF. In DNA form, the CDR3 reads TGTGCCAGCAGCCAAGATGTCCATTACAATGAGCAGTTCTTC.

The chain carries TRBV18 and TRBJ2-1, with no clear D. The germline V gene encodes CDR1 KGHSH and CDR2 LQKENI. The CDR3 is 16 amino acids. Trimming pared 0 bases from V and 7 bases from J, leaving 16 bases between. Written as DNA, the CDR3 is TGTGCCAGCTCACCACCGGTTGATGCTCTACGAAATGAGCAGTTCTTC. As protein: CASSPPVDALRNEQFF.

J is TRBJ1-1 and V is TRBV18; D perhaps matches TRBD1 (5 bases). Looked up from germline, CDR1 is KGHSH and CDR2 is LQKENI. CDR3 length: 14 residues. Trimming cost V 2 bases and J 4 bases, with 11 bases left between them. CDR3 bases: TGTGCCAGCTCACCAGGGGGTTCAGGCACTGAAGCTTTCTTT. The encoded protein is CASSPGGSGTEAFF.

The chain combines TRBV5-5 with TRBJ2-1; D is undetermined. Germline CDR1 SGHKS, CDR2 YYEKEE (reference sequence). V lost 1 base to trimming and J lost 2 bases, with 10 bases between them. CDR3 size: 15 residues. CDR3 bases: TGTGCCAGCAGCTTGTTTGCGTATACCTACAATGAGCAGTTCTTC. Its protein product is CASSLFAYTYNEQFF.

This clone was picked up a small number of times. V usage is TRBV3-1 (or the pseudogene TRBV3-2) and J usage is TRBJ2-4, with 7 bases identical to TRBD1. This CDR3 is built from 15 residues. Trimming at V came to 3 bases and at J to 3 bases, leaving 5 bases not matched to a gene. Per germline, CDR1 LGHDT and CDR2 YNNKEL (reference sequence). The CDR3: CASSQEQGHKNIQYF. The DNA of the CDR3 is TGTGCCAGCAGCCAGGAACAGGGGCACAAAAACATTCAGTACTTC.

V gene TRBV5-1 combines with J gene TRBJ2-1, with TRBD2 matching over 7 bases. This CDR3 spans 16 amino acids. V gave up 0 bases and J gave up 4 bases; unmatched junction bases: 7. Looked up from germline, CDR1 is SGHRS and CDR2 is YFSETQ. The DNA of the CDR3 is TGCGCCAGCAGCTTGGCTCCTAGCGGAGGGTACAATGAGCAGTTCTTC. It specifies CASSLAPSGGYNEQFF.

This chain uses TRBV3-1 (or the pseudogene TRBV3-2) with TRBJ2-5, with TRBD2 matching 12 bases. V lost 1 base, J lost 3 bases, and 0 bases stayed unmatched. Germline assignment: CDR1 LGHDT and CDR2 YNNKEL (reference sequence). CDR3 length: 15 residues. CDR3 amino acids: CASSQASGREETQYF. Written as DNA, the CDR3 is TGTGCCAGCAGCCAAGCTAGCGGGAGGGAAGAGACCCAGTACTTC.

Only a few counts were recorded for this clone. The chain couples TRBV9 to TRBJ2-1; no definite D call. The germline V gene has CDR1 SGDLS and CDR2 YYNGEE. The CDR3 spans 13 residues. Trimming removed 4 bases at V and 5 bases at J, with 10 bases between. The CDR3 region has the DNA TGTGCCAGCAGCTTCCTTGGGGACAATGAGCAGTTCTTC. This sequence encodes CASSFLGDNEQFF.

The V gene is TRBV6-5, the J gene TRBJ2-3; no reliable D call. The germline V and J ends were trimmed by 5 bases and 2 bases, with 11 bases remaining between them. Germline CDR1 MNHEY, CDR2 SVGAGI. The length of the CDR3 is 14 residues. The CDR3 DNA reads as TGTGCCAGCAGTCCCGGCCAATTCACAGATACGCAGTATTTT. This codes for CASSPGQFTDTQYF.

J is TRBJ1-5 and V is TRBV15, with 9 bases lining up with TRBD1. The CDR3 contains 14 residues. The V segment lost 4 bases and the J segment 4 bases; nucleotides outside the gene matches: 2. Germline CDR1 reads LNHNV; CDR2 reads YYDKDF (reference sequence). CDR3 DNA: TGTGCCACCAGCAAGACAGGGGGTAATCAGCCCCAGCATTTT. It is translated as CATSKTGGNQPQHF.

V and J are TRBV4-1 and TRBJ2-7; D is perhaps TRBD1 or TRBD2 (5 bases each). CDR1 MGHRA and CDR2 YSYEKL come from the germline V gene. Trimming pared 3 bases from V and 5 bases from J, leaving 17 bases between. CDR3 length: 15 residues. CDR3 amino acids: CASSHPPMGRDEQYF. CDR3 nucleotides: TGCGCCAGCAGCCACCCACCCATGGGGCGGGACGAGCAGTACTTC.